The 22 T cell receptor beta chains given below trace back to one sample, sequenced in a study of T cell responses to AZD1222 COVID-19 vaccine. TCRdb's copy holds only in-frame clones and misses some; the assay was immunoSEQ multiplex PCR. The data contain 130,000 to 150,000 clones, more than 85% of them singletons. Sample: peripheral blood, taken on day 0 of AZD1222 vaccination. These receptor sequences come from an adult in good health.

The chain has TRBV7-3 and TRBJ2-3; TRBD1 or TRBD2 may be the D gene (5 bases each). The CDR3 length is 15 residues. Deletions cut 5 bases from V and 0 bases from J, with 12 bases between. CDR1 is SGHTA and CDR2 is FQGTGA in the germline V gene. The CDR3 nucleotides are TGTGCCAGCAGCACCGGGACGGCTAGCACAGATACGCAGTATTTT. Protein sequence: CASSTGTASTDTQYF.

This chain uses TRBV7-3 with TRBJ1-1; D unresolved. The CDR3 is made up of 16 amino acids. Germline V lookup: CDR1 SGHTA, CDR2 FQGTGA. V was shortened by 4 bases and J by 0 bases, with 15 bases between the two germline ends. The CDR3 loop reads CASSSRHVGLNTEAFF. CDR3 DNA: TGTGCCAGCAGCTCCCGCCACGTAGGCTTGAACACTGAAGCTTTCTTT. The full variable domain, rest sourced from reference TRBV7-3 and TRBJ1-1, is GAGVSQTPSNKVTEKGKYVELRCDPISGHTALYWYRQSLGQGPEFLIYFQGTGAADDSGLPNDRFFAVRPEGSVSTLKIQRTERGDSAVYLCASSSRHVGLNTEAFFGQGTRLTVV.

This clone was seen just once. The gene calls are TRBV29-1 and TRBJ1-2, with 9 bases aligning to TRBD1. Germline V CDR1 and CDR2: SQVTM, ANQGSEA. Trimming cost V 1 base and J 6 bases; bases outside gene matches: 6. This CDR3 is built from 14 residues. The CDR3 here is CSVEGAGTGNGYTF. DNA of the CDR3: TGCAGCGTTGAAGGGGCCGGGACAGGGAATGGCTACACCTTC.

CDR3 DNA sequence: TGTGCCAGCAGCGTAGCCGGGACGTACAATGAGCAGTTCTTC. Amino acid sequence: CASSVAGTYNEQFF. V usage is TRBV9 and J usage is TRBJ2-1; D tentatively fits TRBD1 or TRBD2 (5 bases each). Trimming removed 0 bases from V and 4 bases from J, with 8 bases in between. This CDR3 is 14 amino acids long. Germline loops: CDR1 SGDLS, CDR2 YYNGEE.

The chain has TRBV18 and TRBJ2-1; 13 positions match TRBD2. CDR3 size: 15 residues. Germline V gene sequence: CDR1 KGHSH, CDR2 LQKENI. The V gene end was trimmed by 6 bases and the J gene end by 5 bases; junction bases not matched to a gene: 4. CDR3 amino acids: CASSPTSGRNNEQFF. Here the CDR3 DNA reads TGTGCCAGCTCCCCGACTAGCGGGAGGAACAATGAGCAGTTCTTC.

V usage is TRBV6-6 and J usage is TRBJ1-3; no definite D call. The germline V and J ends were trimmed by 6 bases and 2 bases, with 8 bases remaining between them. Germline assignment: CDR1 MNHNY and CDR2 SVGAGI (reference sequence). The CDR3 runs 13 residues. The CDR3 sequence: CASSPYPGNTIYF. CDR3 sequence (DNA): TGTGCCAGCAGCCCCTACCCTGGAAACACCATATATTTT.

The chain combines TRBV19 with TRBJ1-1, with D perhaps TRBD1 (5 bases). Trimming shortened V by 7 bases and J by 7 bases, and 16 bases separated the two germline ends. In germline, CDR1 is LNHDA, CDR2 SQIVND (reference sequence). CDR3 length: 13 amino acids. The CDR3, as DNA: TGTGCCAGTAAGGTTGAGGGGCGGGGTGAAGCTTTCTTT. Translation gives CASKVEGRGEAFF.

The rearrangement joins TRBV5-1 to TRBJ2-1; 8 bases agree with TRBD2. The V and J ends lost 3 bases and 8 bases, in that order; junction bases with no gene match: 13. The CDR3 has 16 residues. The V gene's germline CDR1 is SGHRS and CDR2 YFSETQ. The CDR3 coding sequence is TGCGCCAGCAGCTCCTCGCCTAGCGGGTTGGGTCATGAGCAGTTCTTC. Amino acids: CASSSSPSGLGHEQFF.

The V call is TRBV2, the J call TRBJ1-1; no clear D gene. Trimming pared 1 base from V and 2 bases from J, leaving 5 bases between. The CDR3 has 13 residues. The V gene's germline CDR1 is SNHLY and CDR2 FYNNEI. The chain's CDR3 is CASSEGANTEAFF. CDR3 DNA sequence: TGTGCCAGCAGTGAAGGAGCAAACACTGAAGCTTTCTTT.

Note on this clone: Other DNA sequences in the sample encode the same CDR3. The chain combines TRBV4-1 with TRBJ2-5, with D perhaps given as TRBD1 or TRBD2 (5 bases each). Per germline, CDR1 MGHRA and CDR2 YSYEKL. CDR3 size: 13 residues. The germline V and J ends were trimmed by 1 base and 5 bases, with 8 bases remaining between them. CDR3 coding DNA: TGCGCCAGCAGCCAAGGGGGCGGGGAGACCCAGTACTTC. Amino acids: CASSQGGGETQYF.

With respect to this clone: The sample holds other DNA sequences that translate to the same CDR3. The chain uses TRBV5-1 and TRBJ2-1, with 7 bases fitting TRBD1. With 3 bases clipped from V and 1 base from J, the junction kept 4 bases outside the gene matches. CDR1 SGHRS and CDR2 YFSETQ come from the germline V gene. CDR3 length equals 15 residues. The CDR3: CASSSTGLSYNEQFF. Here the CDR3 DNA reads TGCGCCAGCAGCTCGACAGGGCTATCCTACAATGAGCAGTTCTTC.

This rearrangement joins TRBV25-1 to TRBJ2-7, with D possibly TRBD1 on 6 matching bases. In germline, CDR1 is MGHDK, CDR2 SYGVNS. The CDR3 consists of 13 residues. The V end lost 5 bases, the J end lost 0 bases, and 8 bases lay between the germline ends. CDR3 residues: CASSWTDSYEQYF. The CDR3, as DNA: TGTGCCAGCAGTTGGACAGACTCCTACGAGCAGTACTTC.

This clone was recorded a few times. V is TRBV5-1 and J is TRBJ1-2, with D possibly matching TRBD1 (6 bases). V was shortened by 4 bases and J by 3 bases, with 10 bases between the two germline ends. Per germline, CDR1 SGHRS and CDR2 YFSETQ. This CDR3 has 13 residues. The chain's CDR3 is CASSTQGDYGYTF. In DNA, the CDR3 is TGCGCCAGCAGCACACAGGGAGACTATGGCTACACCTTC.

The rearrangement joins TRBV10-3 to TRBJ2-2, with TRBD2 matching 9 bases. V trimming: 0 bases; J trimming: 5 bases; junction bases outside the gene matches: 1. The V gene's germline CDR1 is ENHRY and CDR2 SYGVKD. The CDR3 consists of 15 residues. CDR3 amino acids: CAISESTSGTGELFF. CDR3 nucleotides: TGTGCCATCAGTGAGTCGACTAGCGGAACCGGGGAGCTGTTTTTT.

CDR3 residues: CASSAIKDRTANRGYTF. The CDR3 bases are TGTGCCAGCAGTGCCATTAAGGACAGGACGGCAAATAGAGGCTACACCTTC. The rearrangement uses TRBV6-1 and TRBJ1-2; 7 nucleotides agree with TRBD1. The CDR3 covers 17 residues. Germline V gene sequence: CDR1 MNHNS, CDR2 SASEGT. V shed 4 bases, J shed 8 bases, and the junction held 19 bases outside the gene matches.

This clone was observed a handful of times. V and J are TRBV19 and TRBJ2-1, with D possibly being TRBD1 (5 bases). The CDR3 has 17 amino acids. V dropped 2 bases and J dropped 1 base, with 15 bases sitting between them. Germline V gene lookup returns CDR1 LNHDA and CDR2 SQIVND (reference sequence). In DNA, the CDR3 is TGTGCCAGTAGTATATCCCCCAGCAGGGCTTCCTACAATGAGCAGTTCTTC. Its protein product is CASSISPSRASYNEQFF.

This clone appeared once. This chain uses TRBV12-3 or TRBV12-4 with TRBJ2-7; a possible D gene is TRBD2 (5 bases). V lost 3 bases, J lost 5 bases, and 11 bases lay in between. The length of the CDR3 is 13 residues. CDR3 sequence reads: CASSFRRTHEQYF. In DNA form, the CDR3 reads TGTGCCAGCAGTTTTCGGAGGACCCACGAGCAGTACTTC.

This sequence joins TRBV9 and TRBJ2-7; the D is unclear. Trimming shortened V by 0 bases and J by 0 bases, and 7 bases separated the two germline ends. This CDR3 spans 14 amino acids. Per the germline V gene, CDR1 is SGDLS and CDR2 is YYNGEE. The CDR3 DNA sequence: TGTGCCAGCAGCGTAGATGGCGGCTCCTACGAGCAGTACTTC. This gives the protein CASSVDGGSYEQYF.

This rearrangement joins TRBV18 to TRBJ1-6; D is perhaps TRBD1 (5 bases). The CDR3 is made up of 14 amino acids. CDR1 is KGHSH and CDR2 is LQKENI in the germline V gene. Trimming left V 3 bases short and J 10 bases short, with 13 bases between. The DNA for the CDR3 is TGTGCCAGCTCACCGACCAAAGGGGACTCACCCCTCCACTTT. Translating it yields CASSPTKGDSPLHF.

V and J are TRBV5-5 and TRBJ1-6; D is undetermined. The CDR3 consists of 14 residues. Germline-derived CDR1 and CDR2 are SGHKS and YYEKEE (reference sequence). The V end was cut by 3 bases, the J end by 6 bases, with 10 bases between. The chain's CDR3 is CASSSQFSNSPLHF. In DNA form, the CDR3 reads TGTGCCAGCAGCTCACAATTCAGTAATTCACCCCTCCACTTT.

DNA for the CDR3: TGTGCCAGCAGCCACCGGACAGGAGATACAGATACGCAGTATTTT. It translates to CASSHRTGDTDTQYF. The V and J genes are TRBV5-4 and TRBJ2-3, with TRBD1 matching 7 bases. The CDR3 consists of 15 residues. Germline trimming cut 4 bases from V and 3 bases from J; bases unmatched to any gene: 8. Germline V gives CDR1 SGHNT, CDR2 YYREEE (reference sequence).

The J gene is TRBJ2-1, the V gene TRBV7-3, with 9 nucleotides matching TRBD2. CDR3 size: 14 residues. CDR1 SGHTA and CDR2 FQGTGA come from the germline V gene. Trimming took 6 bases from V and 6 from J; bases not matched to a gene: 6. This CDR3 is CASSSGTSINEQFF. The CDR3 nucleotides read TGTGCCAGCAGTTCCGGGACTAGCATCAATGAGCAGTTCTTC.